The entry below gives a single T cell receptor (beta chain) sequence along with its context. Its antigen is not known. Libraries were prepared by immunoSEQ multiplex PCR; TCRdb keeps only in-frame clonotypes and omits some of them. The sample holds over 90,000 clones; under 95% are singletons and the top ten take under 1.5%. These data originate in a study of graft-versus-host responses after intestinal transplantation. The CDR3 consists of 14 residues. V was trimmed by 2 bases and J by 5 bases, leaving 9 bases between them. Germline-derived CDR1 and CDR2 are SGHTA and FQGTGA. The sample in question was unstimulated CD8+ T cells sorted from spleen or lymph node cells, obtained before intestinal transplant. The sequence was obtained from a human donor who received an intestinal transplant. The V call is TRBV7-3, the J call TRBJ2-2, with D possibly being TRBD1 (7 bases). CDR3 nucleotides: TGTGCCAGCAGCTTAGCAGGGGGGACCGGGGAGCTGTTTTTT. Protein sequence: CASSLAGGTGELFF.